This T cell receptor (beta chain) is from a study of T-cell reconstitution after alpha-beta-depleted transplantation in children. The CDR3 has 13 amino acids. CDR1 and CDR2 from the germline V gene are MGHRA and YSYEKL. V trimming: 5 bases; J trimming: 3 bases; junction bases outside the gene matches: 4. Unique molecular identifiers were built into the TCRbeta library. From the PCR reads, TCRdb called clonotypes with MiXCR, one entry per CDR3 protein. The sample records roughly 400,000 distinct CDR3 sequences, about a fifth being singletons. The V call is TRBV4-1, the J call TRBJ2-7; 7 nucleotides match TRBD1. The TCR comes from a human donor who donated a stem cell graft to a child with acute myeloid leukemia. Sequencing was performed on PBMCs from the stem cell graft donor, taken from the stem cell graft. This CDR3 reads CASSEGQYYEQYF. The CDR3 DNA reads TGCGCCAGCAGCGAGGGACAGTACTACGAGCAGTACTTC.